The 23 T cell receptor beta chains below come from one sample, sequenced in a study of T cells expressing NK-cell markers. From the 5' RACE reads, TCRdb lists one entry per CDR3 protein and no DNA. The table for this sample gives more than 400,000 distinct CDR3 sequences. Material for sequencing was blood T cells: a sorted CD56 or NKG2C T cell subset, CD4+ or CD8+ T cells, or bulk PBMC T cells (not recorded which). These receptors were taken from a woman between 18 and 70 years old in good health.

This chain connects TRBV7-2 to TRBJ2-7; TCRdb's D call, TRBD1, is unchecked because there is no DNA. The CDR3 loop spans 14 amino acids. CDR1 is SGHTA, CDR2 FQGNSA, per germline. This CDR3 is CASSMGHGTYEQYF.

The V gene is TRBV7-8, the J gene TRBJ2-1. Germline assignment: CDR1 SGHVS and CDR2 FQNEAQ. The CDR3 covers 14 residues. The CDR3 region is CASSLFWNSNEQFF. The entire variable domain, with the rest obtained from reference TRBV7-8 and TRBJ2-1, is as follows: GAGVSQSPRYKVAKRGQDVALRCDPISGHVSLFWYQQALGQGPEFLTYFQNEAQLDKSGLPSDRFFAERPEGSVSTLKIQRTQQEDSAVYLCASSLFWNSNEQFFGPGTRLTVL.

The chain joins TRBV15 to TRBJ2-4. Per germline, CDR1 LNHNV and CDR2 YYDKDF (reference sequence). The CDR3 is made up of 17 amino acids. CDR3 sequence: CATSSFPWATSQNIQYF.

The chain joins TRBV30 to TRBJ2-2; there is no DNA to check the TCRdb D call of TRBD2. The CDR3 spans 14 residues. In germline, CDR1 is GTSNPN, CDR2 SVGIG (reference sequence). CDR3 region: CAWRVPRWTGELFF.

The rearrangement joins TRBV12-3 or TRBV12-4 to TRBJ2-5; the D call from TCRdb, TRBD1, cannot be confirmed without DNA. The CDR3 has 14 amino acids. CDR3 region: CASSLRRQGETQYF.

This chain connects TRBV18 to TRBJ2-5; the TCRdb call, TRBD1, lacks DNA for checking. The CDR3 runs to 14 residues. Per germline, CDR1 KGHSH and CDR2 LQKENI. CDR3 in amino acids: CASSDQGALETQYF.

The chain is built from TRBV4-1 and TRBJ2-1; the TCRdb D gene call, TRBD2, has no DNA to confirm it. Germline values: CDR1 MGHRA, CDR2 YSYEKL. The CDR3 is made up of 15 amino acids. The CDR3 reads CASSPLLAGNNEQFF.

The V and J genes are TRBV12-3 or TRBV12-4 and TRBJ2-5. The CDR3 loop spans 13 amino acids. CDR3 sequence: CASSPIRRETQYF.

The genes are TRBV9 and TRBJ1-1. The CDR3 contains 12 residues. Germline V CDR1 and CDR2: SGDLS, YYNGEE. The CDR3 spells CASGAGNTEAFF.

The chain combines TRBV7-2 with TRBJ2-1. The CDR3 extends over 13 amino acids. CDR1 SGHTA and CDR2 FQGNSA come from the germline V gene. The CDR3 is CASSSGLGPEQFF.

The gene calls are TRBV7-6 and TRBJ2-3; TCRdb lists TRBD2, though no DNA is available to test this call. This CDR3 region has 17 residues. CDR1 and CDR2 from the germline V gene are SGHVS and FNYEAQ. CDR3 loop: CASSWTLAGGPADTQYF.

J is TRBJ2-1 and V is TRBV12-3 or TRBV12-4; TCRdb selects TRBD2, and the lack of DNA leaves this call unchecked. The CDR3 extends over 15 amino acids. This CDR3 is CASSLTVGSYNEQFF.

J is TRBJ2-2 and V is TRBV7-2; the D gene TCRdb calls, TRBD1, cannot be checked with no DNA. The V gene's germline CDR1 is SGHTA and CDR2 FQGNSA. The CDR3 extends over 15 amino acids. CDR3 residues: CASSPRGSPTGELFF.

The chain is built from TRBV6-2 or TRBV6-3 and TRBJ2-1; the TCRdb call, TRBD2, lacks DNA for checking. CDR3 size: 20 residues. Germline V gene lookup returns CDR1 MNHEY and CDR2 SVGEGT. The CDR3 here is CASSLKTLTGLAGEYNEQFF.

J is TRBJ1-2 and V is TRBV20-1; as DNA is missing, the TRBD1 call by TCRdb cannot be tested. The CDR3 length is 13 residues. From germline, CDR1 is DFQATT and CDR2 SNEGSKA (reference sequence). This chain's CDR3 is CSARAGGVYGYTF.

The V gene is TRBV30, the J gene TRBJ2-1; the TRBD2 assignment by TCRdb is unverifiable without DNA. This CDR3 spans 14 amino acids. Germline V lookup: CDR1 GTSNPN, CDR2 SVGIG (reference sequence). This CDR3 reads CAWRGTSGSYEQFF.

The chain couples TRBV24-1 to TRBJ2-3. This CDR3 has 15 residues. Germline V gene lookup returns CDR1 KGHDR and CDR2 SFDVKD. The chain's CDR3 is CATRGSARLADTQYF.

The J gene is TRBJ2-5, the V gene TRBV7-9; checking the TCRdb D call of TRBD1 is not possible without DNA. CDR3 size: 13 residues. Germline V lookup: CDR1 SEHNR, CDR2 FQNEAQ (reference sequence). CDR3 protein: CASSFVREETQYF.

This chain uses TRBV12-3 or TRBV12-4 with TRBJ1-1. This CDR3 has 14 amino acids. The CDR3 loop is CASSSGLQNTEAFF.

The chain recombines TRBV7-3 with TRBJ1-2. CDR1 is SGHTA, CDR2 FQGTGA, per germline. CDR3 size: 15 residues. The CDR3 spells CASSPGGGSFYGYTF. Variable domain in full (rest from reference TRBV7-3 and TRBJ1-2): GAGVSQTPSNKVTEKGKYVELRCDPISGHTALYWYRQSLGQGPEFLIYFQGTGAADDSGLPNDRFFAVRPEGSVSTLKIQRTERGDSAVYLCASSPGGGSFYGYTFGSGTRLTVV.

The chain carries TRBV7-2 and TRBJ1-5. This CDR3 region has 14 residues. The V gene's germline CDR1 is SGHTA and CDR2 FQGNSA. CDR3: CASSLRRDNQPQHF.

The CDR3: CASSHGGSNEKLFF. The J gene is TRBJ1-4, the V gene TRBV5-1; TCRdb returns TRBD1, unconfirmable since there is no DNA. The CDR3 is 14 amino acids. CDR1 and CDR2 from the germline V gene are SGHRS and YFSETQ.

This chain uses TRBV30 with TRBJ1-5; the D call of TRBD1 rests on TCRdb alone, since no DNA is present to check it. The CDR3 has 14 amino acids. Germline values: CDR1 GTSNPN, CDR2 SVGIG (reference sequence). CDR3 residues: CAWQLWGAEQPQHF.